This entry lists 21 T cell receptor beta chains sequenced from one sample in a study of circulating and synovial CD4+ cells in juvenile arthritis (dated by TCRdb to 2013 to 2016). Libraries were made using the immunoSEQ multiplex PCR assay. The table comes from immuneACCESS by way of TCRdb, which keeps in-frame sequences with V and J called. Part of the clones is missing from these tables; in studies checked, under half for an unresolved V gene and the rest for unknown reasons. Counted in this sample were roughly 14,000 clones; 75% to 90% of them appeared once. The biggest ten clones account for more than 3.5% of the sample. Sequenced input: CD4+ T cells from synovial fluid. These receptors originate from a human patient with juvenile idiopathic arthritis. Some clones in this sample may be carry-over from other donors' samples.

CDR3 coding DNA: TGTGCCAGCAGCGTGGACTTGAGCACTGAAGCTTTCTTT. This sequence encodes CASSVDLSTEAFF. V usage is TRBV7-2 and J usage is TRBJ1-1; D is uncertain. The germline gives CDR1 SGHTA, CDR2 FQGNSA. The CDR3 runs to 13 residues. The V and J ends lost 5 bases and 4 bases respectively, with 11 bases between them.

Only a few counts were recorded for this clone. The chain links TRBV6-1 to TRBJ1-6; 9 nucleotides match TRBD1. Germline V gives CDR1 MNHNS, CDR2 SASEGT. With V trimmed by 0 bases and J by 6 bases, 0 bases remained unmatched. The length of the CDR3 is 15 residues. In DNA form, the CDR3 reads TGTGCCAGCAGTGAAGCGACAGGGGGTAATTCACCCCTCCACTTT. Encoded protein: CASSEATGGNSPLHF.

V gene TRBV5-6 combines with J gene TRBJ1-2; 9 bases fit TRBD1. The junction had 8 bases not matched to a gene; V was cut back by 4 bases and J by 4 bases. The CDR3 is 15 amino acids. Germline CDR1 SGHDT, CDR2 YYEEEE. The CDR3 region is CASSKPGQGLYGYTF. The CDR3 DNA reads as TGTGCCAGCAGCAAACCGGGACAGGGCCTCTATGGCTACACCTTC.

The rearrangement joins TRBV10-3 to TRBJ1-5; D gene unclear. Germline V CDR1 and CDR2: ENHRY, SYGVKD. The CDR3 is 13 residues long. V was cut by 10 bases and J by 7 bases, with 17 bases left in between. As DNA, the CDR3 is TGTGCCACCCAGCCGGGTGGAGGGCAGCCCCAGCATTTT. It yields the protein CATQPGGGQPQHF.

The chain combines TRBV4-1 with TRBJ1-2; a weak D match, TRBD1 (6 bases). Germline loops: CDR1 MGHRA, CDR2 YSYEKL. The CDR3 is 15 amino acids. Trimming took 0 bases from V and 3 from J, leaving 11 bases between them. The CDR3 nucleotides read TGCGCCAGCAGCCAAGATCGGGGGGGCGACTATGGCTACACCTTC. Translating gives CASSQDRGGDYGYTF.

This clone occurred a few times. This sequence joins TRBV5-6 and TRBJ2-6; TRBD2 is a possible D gene (6 bases). CDR1 SGHDT and CDR2 YYEEEE come from the germline V gene. The ends were cut back, 6 bases at V and 2 bases at J, with 15 bases in the middle. There are 16 residues in the CDR3. CDR3 bases: TGTGCCAGCAATCCCAATGGAGGGCCTGGGGCCAACGTCCTGACTTTC. This codes for CASNPNGGPGANVLTF.

The J gene is TRBJ2-7, the V gene TRBV2; 9 nucleotides agree with TRBD1. CDR3 length: 13 residues. Trimming cost V 4 bases and J 6 bases; bases outside gene matches: 4. CDR1 and CDR2 from the germline V gene are SNHLY and FYNNEI. In nucleotides, the CDR3 is TGTGCCAGCAGTGTGGGACAGGGACGCGAGCAGTACTTC. This translates into CASSVGQGREQYF. The variable domain in full, with the rest retrieved from reference TRBV2 and TRBJ2-7, is EPEVTQTPSHQVTQMGQEVILRCVPISNHLYFYWYRQILGQKVEFLVSFYNNEISEKSEIFDDQFSVERPDGSNFTLKIRSTKLEDSAMYFCASSVGQGREQYFGPGTRLTVT.

This chain links TRBV30 with TRBJ1-2; D uncertain. Germline assignment: CDR1 GTSNPN and CDR2 SVGIG (reference sequence). Trimming cost V 0 bases and J 3 bases, with 11 bases left between them. This CDR3 comprises 14 residues. CDR3 sequence (DNA): TGTGCCTGGAGTGTCACCCTGATAGACTATGGCTACACCTTC. Protein sequence: CAWSVTLIDYGYTF.

Turning to this clone: A read error may produce the germline difference seen at one junction end. This sample also contains other DNA sequences that code for the same CDR3. The gene calls are TRBV14 and TRBJ1-1; D uncertain. The CDR3 sequence is 13 residues long. CDR1 and CDR2 from the germline V gene are SGHDN and FVKESK. The CDR3 nucleotides read TGTGCCAGCAGCCGCGAGATGAATACTGAAGCTTTCTTT. It specifies CASSREMNTEAFF.

This clone has a handful of counts. The V gene is TRBV5-6, the J gene TRBJ1-2; 11 bases line up with TRBD1. There are 13 residues in the CDR3. Germline trimming cut 4 bases from V and 6 bases from J; bases unmatched to any gene: 2. Germline CDR1 reads SGHDT; CDR2 reads YYEEEE. This CDR3 is CASSPGQGDGYTF. CDR3 in DNA: TGTGCCAGCAGCCCGGGACAGGGGGATGGCTACACCTTC.

This clone has a single count. The chain employs TRBV10-3 and TRBJ1-6; 7 bases agree with TRBD1. CDR1 ENHRY and CDR2 SYGVKD come from the germline V gene. This CDR3 is built from 13 residues. The ends lost 6 bases at V and 6 bases at J; junction bases unmatched: 2. The CDR3 loop reads CAIRGDSNSPLHF. Here the CDR3 DNA reads TGTGCCATCAGGGGGGACAGTAATTCACCCCTCCACTTT.

The DNA of the CDR3 is TGTGCCAGCGGCCTAGCGGGTTATGGCTACACCTTC. Translated: CASGLAGYGYTF. The chain joins TRBV6-6 to TRBJ1-2, with unresolved D. Germline assignment: CDR1 MNHNY and CDR2 SVGAGI (reference sequence). With 8 bases removed from V and 5 bases from J, the gap between germline ends came to 12 bases. CDR3 length: 12 amino acids.

The V and J genes are TRBV18 and TRBJ2-2; the match to TRBD1 covers 8 bases. Trimming cost V 2 bases and J 1 base; bases outside gene matches: 12. The CDR3 contains 19 residues. Germline V lookup: CDR1 KGHSH, CDR2 LQKENI. The CDR3 region has the DNA TGTGCCAGCTCACCAAGGGGAATTACCGGGACAGGGAACACCGGGGAGCTGTTTTTT. It yields the protein CASSPRGITGTGNTGELFF.

V and J are TRBV2 and TRBJ1-1; 10 bases align to TRBD1. The trim removed 4 bases at V and 10 bases at J, leaving 15 bases unmatched. CDR1 is SNHLY and CDR2 is FYNNEI in the germline V gene. The CDR3 runs 16 residues. The CDR3 sequence is CASSGRGQGEIGVAFF. The CDR3 DNA is TGTGCCAGCAGTGGCCGTGGACAGGGGGAAATTGGTGTAGCTTTCTTT.

J is TRBJ2-4 and V is TRBV29-1; 10 nucleotides match TRBD1. Germline CDR1 SQVTM, CDR2 ANQGSEA. The CDR3 extends over 13 amino acids. Losses at the gene ends were 4 bases for V and 6 bases for J; bases not matched to a gene: 3. DNA for the CDR3: TGCAGCGTTGGACGGACAGGGGGAAACATTCAGTACTTC. Its translation is CSVGRTGGNIQYF.

The chain links TRBV30 to TRBJ2-3, with 9 bases that match TRBD1. Losses at the gene ends were 2 bases for V and 3 bases for J; bases not matched to a gene: 3. This CDR3 contains 14 residues. CDR1 and CDR2 from the germline V gene are GTSNPN and SVGIG (reference sequence). CDR3 coding DNA: TGTGCCTGGAGTTCGGGACAGGGAACAGATACGCAGTATTTT. As protein: CAWSSGQGTDTQYF. The entire variable domain, with the rest obtained from reference TRBV30 and TRBJ2-3, is as follows: SQTIHQWPATLVQPVGSPLSLECTVEGTSNPNLYWYRQAAGRGLQLLFYSVGIGQISSEVPQNLSASRPQDRQFILSSKKLLLSDSGFYLCAWSSGQGTDTQYFGPGTRLTVL.

The chain is built from TRBV4-3 and TRBJ1-3; D unresolved. V was cut by 0 bases and J by 1 base, with 13 bases left in between. This CDR3 spans 17 amino acids. Per the germline V gene, CDR1 is LGHNA and CDR2 is YSLEER. The CDR3 nucleotides read TGCGCCAGCAGCCAAGAGGAATCGAGGGATTCTGGAAACACCATATATTTT. This codes for CASSQEESRDSGNTIYF.

The J gene is TRBJ2-3, the V gene TRBV19; 11 positions match TRBD2. Germline CDR1 reads LNHDA; CDR2 reads SQIVND (reference sequence). CDR3 length equals 18 residues. The V and J ends lost 3 bases and 4 bases, in that order; junction bases with no gene match: 12. In DNA, the CDR3 is TGTGCCAGTAGTATGTTCCCCACGACTAGCGGGGTATCAGATACGCAGTATTTT. Translation: CASSMFPTTSGVSDTQYF.

Only one count was recorded for this clone. The chain has TRBV9 and TRBJ2-1; perhaps TRBD1 as D (6 bases). The V end lost 2 bases, the J end lost 7 bases, and 13 bases lay between the germline ends. Germline V lookup: CDR1 SGDLS, CDR2 YYNGEE. CDR3 length: 14 residues. CDR3 nucleotides: TGTGCCAGCAGCGTTCCAGGGGCGGCGAATGAGCAGTTCTTC. Translated, it gives CASSVPGAANEQFF. The full variable domain, rest sourced from reference TRBV9 and TRBJ2-1, is DSGVTQTPKHLITATGQRVTLRCSPRSGDLSVYWYQQSLDQGLQFLIQYYNGEERAKGNILERFSAQQFPDLHSELNLSSLELGDSALYFCASSVPGAANEQFFGPGTRLTVL.

V and J are TRBV29-1 and TRBJ2-5, with 7 bases aligning to TRBD2. The CDR3 extends over 13 amino acids. With V trimmed by 5 bases and J by 3 bases, 6 bases remained unmatched. Germline loops: CDR1 SQVTM, CDR2 ANQGSEA. DNA for the CDR3: TGCAGCGTTCTGGCGGGAGAGAAAGAGACCCAGTACTTC. Translated, it gives CSVLAGEKETQYF. The full variable domain, completed using reference TRBV29-1 and TRBJ2-5, is SAVISQKPSRDICQRGTSLTIQCQVDSQVTMMFWYRQQPGQSLTLIATANQGSEATYESGFVIDKFPISRPNLTFSTLTVSNMSPEDSSIYLCSVLAGEKETQYFGPGTRLLVL.

The chain is built from TRBV6-5 and TRBJ1-2; D call uncertain. Between the trimmed V and J ends, which lost 0 bases and 6 bases, there was a span of 14 bases. The length of the CDR3 is 15 residues. Germline V gene sequence: CDR1 MNHEY, CDR2 SVGAGI. CDR3 sequence: CASSYSYSLMDGYTF. The DNA of the CDR3 is TGTGCCAGCAGTTACTCGTACTCACTGATGGATGGCTACACCTTC.